This TCR beta chain was identified in a study of blood T cell repertoires in COVID-19. Study summary: The origin of the acute and convalescent COVID-19 samples was the United States, Italy and Spain.

Method: immunoSEQ multiplex PCR; TCRdb's copy keeps in-frame clones and lacks some. The table shows hundreds of thousands of clones, with 65% to 85% occurring only once. The CDR3 extends over 15 amino acids. Deletions cut 4 bases from V and 4 bases from J, with 15 bases between. Germline-derived CDR1 and CDR2 are LGHDT and YNNKEL (reference sequence). Each participant's cohort was designated according to participant-reported clinical history. This receptor was obtained from a woman aged 35 to 49 with acute COVID-19. Sequencing was performed on PBMCs or T cells enriched from blood (not recorded which). This sequence joins TRBV3-1 (or the pseudogene TRBV3-2) and TRBJ2-3; possible D gene TRBD2, 7 bases. CDR3 in DNA: TGTGCCAGCAGCCCTCTCCGGGGGGCCTCAGATACGCAGTATTTT. Residues: CASSPLRGASDTQYF.